The rows below give T cell receptor beta chains drawn from one sample of a study of cytomegalovirus exposure and HLA in healthy donors. Assay used: immunoSEQ multiplex PCR; TCRdb lists only in-frame clones, some missing. The sample contains roughly 130,000 clones, around 85% of which appear only once. The sample taken for sequencing was PBMCs. These TCRs come from a boy younger than 18 in good health and CMV-seronegative. CDR3s include the opening cysteine and the closing phenylalanine or tryptophan. A D gene is named only where the DNA matches it firmly. Part of the rows lack a size; the others show once, few, many or a class for expanded clones.

CSATIRGTQYF | TRBJ2-5 | 11 | TRBV20-1 | once | .
CAWSAGQGTYF | TRBJ2-7 | 11 | TRBV30 | once | TRBD1
CASSASFRDRGRTTEAFF | TRBJ1-1 | 18 | TRBV6-1 | few | TRBD1
CASSFRQGSYGYTF | TRBJ1-2 | 14 | TRBV7-2 | . | TRBD1
CASSLAGAQETQYF | TRBJ2-5 | 14 | TRBV6-6 | . | .
CASIPMGRESEQFF | TRBJ2-1 | 14 | TRBV25-1 | . | .
CASSETANTGELFF | TRBJ2-2 | 14 | TRBV2 | . | .
CASSQDLSGGSGYTF | TRBJ1-2 | 15 | TRBV4-3 | . | .
CASSFNDRGWNEQFF | TRBJ2-1 | 15 | TRBV5-6 | . | TRBD1
CASSLRDYLTDTQYF | TRBJ2-3 | 15 | TRBV27 | . | TRBD2
CASSLVEFSPLHF | TRBJ1-6 | 13 | TRBV5-6 | . | .
CASSLVTGIDEKLFF | TRBJ1-4 | 15 | TRBV5-1 | . | TRBD1
CASSLVSGGLSGANVLTF | TRBJ2-6 | 18 | TRBV11-2 | . | TRBD1
CASSSWTGLNSNYGYTF | TRBJ1-2 | 17 | TRBV7-9 | . | TRBD1
CASSTPGQGASPLHF | TRBJ1-6 | 15 | TRBV19 | . | TRBD1
CASSVGGLSKENTQYF | TRBJ2-3 | 16 | TRBV9 | few | .
CASRRGVDTEAFF | TRBJ1-1 | 13 | TRBV6-5 | few | .
CASSMRTGGYEQYF | . | 14 | TRBV5-1 | . | TRBD1
CASSLAQQENQPQHF | TRBJ1-5 | 15 | TRBV7-8 | . | .
CSVELQDRVPYEQYF | TRBJ2-7 | 15 | TRBV29-1 | . | TRBD1
CASSFWGGADTQYF | TRBJ2-3 | 14 | TRBV27 | . | TRBD2
CASSVRARYEQYF | TRBJ2-7 | 13 | TRBV19 | once | .
CASSYGLAGGTLTDTQYF | TRBJ2-3 | 18 | TRBV28 | . | TRBD2
CASSPETGYHEQYF | TRBJ2-7 | 14 | TRBV18 | . | TRBD1
CASSSLGGESYGYTF | TRBJ1-2 | 15 | TRBV13 | . | TRBD1
CASLSSGDPEAFF | TRBJ1-1 | 13 | TRBV6-5 | few | .
CASSLAGAGHGYTF | TRBJ1-2 | 14 | TRBV7-9 | . | .
CASRGDGGNTIYF | TRBJ1-3 | 13 | TRBV25-1 | . | .
CASSRKEVTYEQYF | TRBJ2-7 | 14 | TRBV7-9 | once | .
CASSYSRGSDEAFF | TRBJ1-1 | 14 | TRBV6-6 | . | TRBD1
CASSMNSETQYF | TRBJ2-5 | 12 | TRBV11-3 | . | .
CASSVGGTEAFF | TRBJ1-1 | 12 | TRBV9 | . | .
CASRPYSGNSYEQYF | TRBJ2-7 | 15 | TRBV28 | . | .
CASRKGQGTDTQYF | TRBJ2-3 | 14 | TRBV2 | . | TRBD1
CASSFLAGGTYDVQYF | TRBJ2-7 | 16 | TRBV7-2 | . | TRBD2
CASSSTGNQPQHF | TRBJ1-5 | 13 | TRBV5-6 | . | TRBD1
CASSYGQASSTDTQYF | TRBJ2-3 | 16 | TRBV7-8 | once | TRBD1
CASSLDGGANAGELFF | TRBJ2-2 | 16 | TRBV7-8 | . | TRBD2
CASSREAGVDSPLHF | TRBJ1-6 | 15 | TRBV4-1 | . | .
CASSFHEGEGPYGYTF | TRBJ1-2 | 16 | TRBV19 | . | .
CASSLHPRTSGDPLRETQYF | TRBJ2-5 | 20 | TRBV5-1 | . | TRBD2
CASSLSRGYEQFF | TRBJ2-1 | 13 | TRBV27 | . | .
CASSHDRNTEAFF | TRBJ1-1 | 13 | TRBV5-6 | . | .
CASSISGGWNGELFF | TRBJ2-2 | 15 | TRBV19 | . | TRBD1
CASSRQDYNEQFF | TRBJ2-1 | 13 | TRBV4-3 | . | .
CASSQPSGTDYGYTF | TRBJ1-2 | 15 | TRBV14 | . | TRBD1
CASSFTGGSSYEQYF | TRBJ2-7 | 15 | TRBV7-9 | . | TRBD1
CASSGFSETDTQYF | TRBJ2-3 | 14 | TRBV2 | . | .
CASSITRLTGASWTDNEQFF | TRBJ2-1 | 20 | TRBV19 | . | .
CASSMRTSLNEQFF | TRBJ2-1 | 14 | TRBV19 | . | TRBD2